The entry that follows covers one T cell receptor beta chain sequence. This entry belongs to a study of tumor-infiltrating lymphocytes in primary liver carcinoma. About the research overall: Primary liver carcinoma, confirmed by histopathology, was surgically resected.

Germline DNA was also extracted, and blood RNA was taken from unsorted whole blood. TCR beta cDNA was made from approximately 500 ng total RNA with a constant-region primer. Amplification in three nested multiplex PCR rounds with slightly modified ARM-PCR gave rise to TCR beta libraries. MiXCR, run by TCRdb on the multiplex PCR reads, gives a single entry per CDR3 protein. The sample shows 300,000 to 350,000 distinct CDR3 sequences, less than 70% of them seen only once. Sequencing was carried out using peripheral blood. The receptor comes from a man aged 40-55 years with primary liver carcinoma and hepatitis B virus infection.

The CDR3 bases are TGTGCCAGCAGCCCCCGAGGGACAGGGGGCGCGAGAGATACGCAGTATTTT. Its translation is CASSPRGTGGARDTQYF. V usage is TRBV9 and J usage is TRBJ2-3, with 12 bases that match TRBD1. V lost 4 bases and J lost 5; bases outside the gene matches: 11. The CDR3 spans 17 residues. Germline lookup yields CDR1 SGDLS and CDR2 YYNGEE.